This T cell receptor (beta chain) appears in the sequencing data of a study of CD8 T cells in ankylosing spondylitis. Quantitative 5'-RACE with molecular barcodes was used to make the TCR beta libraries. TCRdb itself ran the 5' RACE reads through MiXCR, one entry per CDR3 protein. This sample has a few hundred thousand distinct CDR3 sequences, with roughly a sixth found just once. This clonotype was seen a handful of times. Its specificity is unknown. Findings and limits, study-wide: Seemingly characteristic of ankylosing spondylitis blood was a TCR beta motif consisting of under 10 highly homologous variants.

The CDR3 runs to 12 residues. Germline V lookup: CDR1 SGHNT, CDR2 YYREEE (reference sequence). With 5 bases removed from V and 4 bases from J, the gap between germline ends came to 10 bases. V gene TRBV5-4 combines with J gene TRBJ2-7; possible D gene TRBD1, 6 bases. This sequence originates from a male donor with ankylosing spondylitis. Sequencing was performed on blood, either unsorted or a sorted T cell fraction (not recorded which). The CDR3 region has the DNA TGTGCCAGCAGTCATCAGGGGTACGAGCAGTACTTC. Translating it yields CASSHQGYEQYF. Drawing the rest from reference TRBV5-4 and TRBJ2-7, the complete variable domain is ETGVTQSPTHLIKTRGQQVTLRCSSQSGHNTVSWYQQALGQGPQFIFQYYREEENGRGNFPPRFSGLQFPNYSSELNVNALELDDSALYLCASSHQGYEQYFGPGTRLTVT.